This T cell receptor beta chain was documented in a study of blood T cell repertoires in COVID-19. Study in general: Sites across the United States, Italy and Spain contributed samples from acute and convalescent COVID-19. PBMCs, B-cell-depleted T cells, or T cells were the source of the cDNA or gDNA that made up the material.

Some clones are missing from TCRdb's copy, which holds only in-frame ones; the method was immunoSEQ multiplex PCR. This sample has 98,000 or so clones, with 80% to 90% found just once. Germline CDR1 GTSNPN, CDR2 SVGIG (reference sequence). The CDR3 consists of 12 residues. V dropped 4 bases and J dropped 6 bases, with 13 bases sitting between them. This sequence was found in a man between 45 and 60 years old with acute or convalescent COVID-19. V is TRBV30 and J is TRBJ2-7; a weak D match, TRBD2 (6 bases). Sequenced material: peripheral blood. In DNA form, the CDR3 reads TGTGCCTGGACTAGGGGAGGCCTCGAGCAGTACTTC. It yields the protein CAWTRGGLEQYF.